Listed below are T cell receptor beta chains from one sample, sequenced in a study of tumor T cells in aggressive B-cell lymphoma. The table came from immunoSEQ multiplex PCR; TCRdb's copy has only in-frame clones and leaves some out. The sample lists just under 10,000 clones, over 75% seen once, with about 4.6% in the top ten. The sample comprised tumor tissue. These receptors all stem from an adult with diffuse large B cell lymphoma. Both conserved end residues are part of each CDR3. Each record gives: CDR3 length, J gene, V gene, CDR3 protein.

length: 14; J: TRBJ2-1; V: TRBV11-2; CDR3: CASSRPGGRDEQFF
length: 14; J: TRBJ1-5; V: TRBV4-3; CDR3: CASSQEYSNQPQHF
length: 13; J: TRBJ2-3; V: TRBV29-1; CDR3: CSVKRGQGDTQYF
length: 13; J: TRBJ1-2; V: TRBV6-5; CDR3: CASSAQGNYGYTF
length: 15; J: TRBJ2-1; V: TRBV7-2; CDR3: CASSYRAGGANEQFF
length: 14; J: NA; V: TRBV27; CDR3: CASNSGQGANEQYF
length: 16; J: TRBJ2-1; V: TRBV7-2; CDR3: CASSPPARGLYNEQFF
length: 12; J: TRBJ2-3; V: TRBV28; CDR3: CASTGSTDTQYF
length: 12; J: TRBJ1-2; V: TRBV7-2; CDR3: CASSLLSYGYTF
length: 13; J: TRBJ1-4; V: TRBV5-8; CDR3: CASGRGAGEKLFF
length: 15; J: TRBJ1-1; V: TRBV2; CDR3: CASSDLVRPNTEAFF
length: 19; J: TRBJ2-3; V: TRBV14; CDR3: CASSQDFGTSGSPTDTQYF
length: 18; J: TRBJ1-2; V: TRBV4-2; CDR3: CASSRPEAWQTGGYGYTF
length: 13; J: TRBJ2-1; V: TRBV10-3; CDR3: CAISVGTYNEQFF
length: 9; J: TRBJ1-5; V: TRBV18; CDR3: CAPPEPQHF
length: 12; J: TRBJ2-2; V: TRBV27; CDR3: CASRGWTGELFF
length: 19; J: TRBJ2-7; V: TRBV2; CDR3: CASSSPGTGLWGTPDEQYF
length: 13; J: TRBJ2-1; V: TRBV7-3; CDR3: CASNLGGGNEQFF
length: 12; J: NA; V: TRBV28; CDR3: CASTFTGYEQYF
length: 13; J: TRBJ2-2; V: TRBV7-6; CDR3: CASSSRLTGELFF
length: 15; J: TRBJ2-7; V: TRBV14; CDR3: CARSQVRTGWGEQYF
length: 19; J: TRBJ2-1; V: TRBV10-3; CDR3: CAIRDPGLAGGPHRNEQFF
length: 15; J: TRBJ2-1; V: TRBV5-1; CDR3: CASSGGQGDYNEQFF
length: 15; J: TRBJ2-1; V: TRBV18; CDR3: CASSPLAGVRNEQFF
length: 15; J: TRBJ2-6; V: TRBV5-4; CDR3: CASSLPSSGANVLTF
length: 15; J: TRBJ1-4; V: TRBV5-6; CDR3: CASSLGDRLNEKLFF
length: 15; J: NA; V: TRBV6-6; CDR3: CASTPSGRSLHEQYF
length: 14; J: TRBJ2-7; V: TRBV6-6; CDR3: CASSVAGGAYEQYF
length: 14; J: TRBJ1-1; V: TRBV7-6; CDR3: CASTPRGVNTEAFF
length: 14; J: TRBJ1-1; V: TRBV29-1; CDR3: CSVEDPRGHTEAFF
length: 15; J: TRBJ1-1; V: TRBV7-6; CDR3: CASSLVYGTAAEAFF
length: 13; J: TRBJ2-7; V: TRBV7-7; CDR3: CASSPGQGGEQYF
length: 14; J: TRBJ2-5; V: TRBV5-1; CDR3: CASSFGDSQETQYF
length: 12; J: TRBJ1-2; V: TRBV19; CDR3: CASRSVNYGYTF
length: 15; J: TRBJ2-2; V: TRBV4-2; CDR3: CASSQGLIFTGELFF
length: 18; J: TRBJ2-5; V: TRBV18; CDR3: CASSPYTSTSGRVETQYF